The TCR beta chain under discussion was sequenced for a study of PD-L1 blockade in urothelial cancer. Time point indicated: pretreatment peripheral blood. TCRdb's table, derived via immunoSEQ multiplex PCR, lists solely in-frame clones and lacks some. The data hold approximately 55,000 clones, with around 83% observed a single time. There are 16 residues in the CDR3. The V gene end was trimmed by 6 bases and the J gene end by 2 bases; junction bases not matched to a gene: 9. CDR1 and CDR2 (germline): SNHLY, FYNNEI. Sequencing was performed on PBMCs, taken around atezolizumab (anti-PD-L1) treatment. The V and J genes are TRBV2 and TRBJ2-5; 10 bases agree with TRBD2. This TCR was sampled from a man in his sixties with urothelial cancer. CDR3 loop: CASRSQLAGIQETQYF. CDR3 in DNA: TGTGCCAGCAGGTCCCAACTAGCGGGGATACAAGAGACCCAGTACTTC.